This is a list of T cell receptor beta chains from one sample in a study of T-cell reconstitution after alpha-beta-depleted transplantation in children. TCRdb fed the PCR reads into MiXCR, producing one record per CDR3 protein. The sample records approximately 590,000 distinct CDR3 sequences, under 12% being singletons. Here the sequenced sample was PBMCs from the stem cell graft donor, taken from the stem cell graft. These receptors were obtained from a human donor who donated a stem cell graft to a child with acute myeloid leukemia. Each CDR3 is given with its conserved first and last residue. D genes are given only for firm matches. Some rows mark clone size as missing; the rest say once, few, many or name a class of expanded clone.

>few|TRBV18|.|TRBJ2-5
CASSPFVRGRGGKETQYF
TGTGCCAGCTCACCTTTTGTCCGGGGGCGCGGTGGAAAAGAGACCCAGTACTTC
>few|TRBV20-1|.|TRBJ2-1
CSASDSRPGTNNEQFF
TGCAGTGCTAGTGACTCGCGACCCGGCACCAACAATGAGCAGTTCTTC
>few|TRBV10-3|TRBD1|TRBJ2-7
CAIRGDSPYEQYF
TGTGCCATCAGGGGGGACAGTCCCTACGAGCAGTACTTC
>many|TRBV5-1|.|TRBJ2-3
CASSSGRARGVPTSTDTQYF
TGCGCCAGCAGCTCAGGTCGGGCGAGGGGAGTTCCTACTAGCACAGATACGCAGTATTTT
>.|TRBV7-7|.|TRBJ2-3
CASSPTPTDTQYF
TGTGCTAGCAGCCCGACCCCCACAGATACGCAGTATTTT
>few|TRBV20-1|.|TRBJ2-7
CSAGQASAYEQYF
TGCAGTGCTGGGCAGGCGTCGGCCTACGAGCAGTACTTC
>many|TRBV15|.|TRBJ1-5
CATSRDLGHLSNQPQHF
TGTGCCACCAGCAGAGATCTGGGACACCTGAGCAATCAGCCCCAGCATTTT
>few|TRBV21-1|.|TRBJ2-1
CASSRLRYRNEQFF
TGTGCCAGCAGCCGCCTAAGATACCGAAATGAGCAGTTCTTC
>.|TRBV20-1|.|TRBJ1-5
CSAREGKMASEPQHF
TGCAGTGCTAGGGAAGGGAAAATGGCTTCCGAGCCCCAGCATTTT
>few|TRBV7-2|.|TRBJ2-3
CASSRDLSADTQYF
TGTGCCAGCAGCCGGGACTTAAGCGCAGATACGCAGTATTTT
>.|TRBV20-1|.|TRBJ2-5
CSASGPQETQYF
TGCAGTGCTTCGGGGCCTCAAGAGACCCAGTACTTC
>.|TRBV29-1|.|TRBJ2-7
CSVGVAGSYEQYF
TGCAGCGTTGGAGTCGCAGGAAGTTACGAGCAGTACTTC
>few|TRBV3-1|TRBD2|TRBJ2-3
CASSPPGRLADTQYF
TGTGCCAGCAGCCCACCCGGGAGGTTGGCAGATACGCAGTATTTT
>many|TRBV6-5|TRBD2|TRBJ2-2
CASSRGTSGPFGELFF
TGTGCCAGCAGCCGGGGGACTAGCGGTCCCTTCGGGGAGCTGTTTTTT
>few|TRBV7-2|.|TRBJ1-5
CASSRGGESNQPQHF
TGTGCCAGCAGCCGGGGGGGAGAAAGCAATCAGCCCCAGCATTTT
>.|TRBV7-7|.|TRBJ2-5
CASSLTTLNQETQYF
TGTGCTAGCAGCTTGACTACCCTAAACCAAGAGACCCAGTACTTC
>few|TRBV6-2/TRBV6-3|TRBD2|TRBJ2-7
CASSYTSGFSYEQYF
TGTGCCAGCAGTTATACTAGCGGGTTCTCCTACGAGCAGTACTTC
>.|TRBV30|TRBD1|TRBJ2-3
CARDRGDTDTQYF
TGTGCGCGGGACAGGGGCGACACAGATACGCAGTATTTT
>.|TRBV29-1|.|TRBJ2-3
CSVEERVRDTQYF
TGCAGCGTTGAGGAAAGGGTCCGGGATACGCAGTATTTT
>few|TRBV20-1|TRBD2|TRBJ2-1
CSARDRLAVDEQFF
TGCAGTGCTAGAGATCGGCTAGCGGTCGATGAGCAGTTCTTC
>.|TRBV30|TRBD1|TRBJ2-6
CAWSGGQGTSGANVLTF
TGTGCCTGGAGTGGGGGACAGGGGACCTCTGGGGCCAACGTCCTGACTTTC
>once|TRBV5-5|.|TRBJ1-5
CASSLAVARDNQPQHF
TGTGCCAGCAGCTTGGCGGTGGCCAGGGACAATCAGCCCCAGCATTTT